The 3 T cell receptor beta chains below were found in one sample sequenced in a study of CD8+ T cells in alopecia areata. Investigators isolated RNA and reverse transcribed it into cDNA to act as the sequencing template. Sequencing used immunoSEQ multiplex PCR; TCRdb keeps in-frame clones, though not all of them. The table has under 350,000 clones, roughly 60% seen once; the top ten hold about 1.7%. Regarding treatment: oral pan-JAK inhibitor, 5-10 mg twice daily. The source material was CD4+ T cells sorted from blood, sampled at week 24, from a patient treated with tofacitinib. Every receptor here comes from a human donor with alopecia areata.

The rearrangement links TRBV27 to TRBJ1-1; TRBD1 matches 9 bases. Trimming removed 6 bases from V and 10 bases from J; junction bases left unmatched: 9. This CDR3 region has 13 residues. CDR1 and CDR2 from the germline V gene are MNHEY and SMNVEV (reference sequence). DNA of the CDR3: TGTGCCAGCAGACCTACAGGGGGCAGCTCAGCTTTCTTT. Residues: CASRPTGGSSAFF.

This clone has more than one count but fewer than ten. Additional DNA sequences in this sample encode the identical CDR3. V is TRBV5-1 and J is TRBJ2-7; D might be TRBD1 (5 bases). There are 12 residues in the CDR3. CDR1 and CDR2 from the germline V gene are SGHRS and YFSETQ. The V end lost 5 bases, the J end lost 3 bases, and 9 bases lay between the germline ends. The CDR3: CASSSDSYEQYF. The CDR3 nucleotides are TGCGCCAGCAGTTCCGACAGCTACGAGCAGTACTTC. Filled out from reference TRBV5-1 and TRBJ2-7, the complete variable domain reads KAGVTQTPRYLIKTRGQQVTLSCSPISGHRSVSWYQQTPGQGLQFLFEYFSETQRNKGNFPGRFSGRQFSNSRSEMNVSTLELGDSALYLCASSSDSYEQYFGPGTRLTVT.

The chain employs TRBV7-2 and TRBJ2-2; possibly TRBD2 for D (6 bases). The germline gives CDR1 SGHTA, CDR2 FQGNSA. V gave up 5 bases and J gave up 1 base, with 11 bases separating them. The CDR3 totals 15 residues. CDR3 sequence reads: CASSPFGGNTGELFF. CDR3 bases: TGTGCCAGCAGCCCATTCGGGGGGAACACCGGGGAGCTGTTTTTT.